Sequencing of this T cell receptor (beta chain) was carried out in a study of blood T cell repertoires in COVID-19. This CDR3 is built from 15 residues. V was cut by 6 bases and J by 0 bases, with 12 bases left in between. CDR1 MDHEN and CDR2 SYDVKM come from the germline V gene. This table comes from immunoSEQ multiplex PCR, and its TCRdb copy is limited to in-frame clones, with some not included. The table has under 450,000 clones, around 84% seen once. The clonotype comes from a human donor with acute or convalescent COVID-19. The donor label of this sample is uncertain. The sequenced sample was peripheral blood. The rearrangement joins TRBV28 to TRBJ1-5, with D maybe TRBD1 (5 bases). The CDR3 bases are TGTGCCAGCAGCTTCGGGGGAAATAGCAATCAGCCCCAGCATTTT. Protein: CASSFGGNSNQPQHF.